One sample yielded the 11 T cell receptor beta chains listed below, sequenced in a study of response to subunit inactivated influenza vaccine. TCRdb redid the calling of the RT-PCR reads with MiXCR, one entry per CDR3 protein. Here the sample spans 700,000 to 800,000 distinct CDR3 sequences, approximately 18% being singletons. The specimen was PBMCs from blood, collected around 5 days after vaccination. These receptors were taken from a man aged 50 or older who received an inactivated influenza vaccine.

V usage is TRBV2 and J usage is TRBJ1-5; 7 bases agree with TRBD1. The V gene's germline CDR1 is SNHLY and CDR2 FYNNEI. The trim removed 1 base at V and 4 bases at J, leaving 4 bases unmatched. This CDR3 contains 15 residues. The CDR3 DNA is TGTGCCAGCAGTGAAGAGATGACAGGGAATCAGCCCCAGCATTTT. It yields the protein CASSEEMTGNQPQHF.

This clonotype was detected only a few times. The V call is TRBV10-3, the J call TRBJ1-1, with TRBD1 matching over 7 bases. This CDR3 region has 14 residues. CDR1 is ENHRY, CDR2 SYGVKD, per germline. V was pared by 10 bases and J by 0 bases, with 8 bases of the junction left unmatched. The DNA of the CDR3 is TGTGCCACCACCTTACAGGGGATGAACACTGAAGCTTTCTTT. Its protein product is CATTLQGMNTEAFF.

The rearrangement uses TRBV5-4 and TRBJ2-3; TRBD2 might be the D (5 bases). Trimming pared 4 bases from V and 2 bases from J, leaving 14 bases between. The CDR3 has 15 amino acids. Germline V lookup: CDR1 SGHNT, CDR2 YYREEE (reference sequence). The CDR3 DNA follows: TGTGCCAGCAGCGATTTAGGACTTACCACAGATACGCAGTATTTT. This sequence encodes CASSDLGLTTDTQYF. Combining the CDR3 with reference TRBV5-4 and TRBJ2-3 gives the whole variable domain ETGVTQSPTHLIKTRGQQVTLRCSSQSGHNTVSWYQQALGQGPQFIFQYYREEENGRGNFPPRFSGLQFPNYSSELNVNALELDDSALYLCASSDLGLTTDTQYFGPGTRLTVL.

The chain links TRBV11-2 to TRBJ2-2; TRBD1 matches at 7 bases. With V trimmed by 5 bases and J by 6 bases, 9 bases remained unmatched. The germline V gene has CDR1 SGHAT and CDR2 FQNNGV. This CDR3 is 15 amino acids long. The DNA for the CDR3 is TGTGCCAGCAGCCCTGACAGGGTTGGTGCCGGGGAGCTGTTTTTT. Translated, it gives CASSPDRVGAGELFF. Looking up the rest from reference TRBV11-2 and TRBJ2-2 gives the full variable domain: EAGVAQSPRYKIIEKRQSVAFWCNPISGHATLYWYQQILGQGPKLLIQFQNNGVVDDSQLPKDRFSAERLKGVDSTLKIQPAKLEDSAVYLCASSPDRVGAGELFFGEGSRLTVL.

Written as DNA, the CDR3 is TGTGCCAGTAATAATCCCGGTCACAATGAGCAGTTCTTC. It translates to CASNNPGHNEQFF. The rearrangement joins TRBV19 to TRBJ2-1; D not certain. V was trimmed by 7 bases and J by 5 bases, leaving 12 bases between them. This CDR3 is built from 13 residues. CDR1 and CDR2 from the germline V gene are LNHDA and SQIVND (reference sequence).

A few counts support this clonotype. The chain recombines TRBV29-1 with TRBJ2-7, with a weak D call TRBD2 (5 bases). CDR3 length equals 13 residues. CDR1 SQVTM and CDR2 ANQGSEA come from the germline V gene. The V end lost 5 bases, the J end lost 0 bases, and 11 bases lay between the germline ends. The CDR3 nucleotides are TGCAGCGTTCGGGATGGTCACTCCTACGAGCAGTACTTC. Its protein product is CSVRDGHSYEQYF.

This clonotype showed up just a few times. The J gene is TRBJ2-1, the V gene TRBV20-1, with TRBD2 matching 9 bases. This CDR3 has 15 residues. The germline V gene encodes CDR1 DFQATT and CDR2 SNEGSKA (reference sequence). V shed 0 bases, J shed 8 bases, and the junction held 8 bases outside the gene matches. The CDR3 DNA reads as TGCAGTGCTAGAGATCTTCAGCGGGAGGTCTATGAGCAGTTCTTC. Its translation: CSARDLQREVYEQFF.

This clonotype came up a few times. V usage is TRBV20-1 and J usage is TRBJ2-4, with a possible D match to TRBD2 (6 bases). This CDR3 is built from 13 residues. Between the trimmed V and J ends, which lost 3 bases and 3 bases, there was a span of 9 bases. Per germline, CDR1 DFQATT and CDR2 SNEGSKA (reference sequence). The CDR3 region has the DNA TGCAGTGCTAGCATGGGGGGCAAAAACATTCAGTACTTC. It specifies CSASMGGKNIQYF.

This rearrangement joins TRBV15 to TRBJ2-5, with 8 bases that match TRBD2. Germline CDR1 and CDR2: LNHNV and YYDKDF (reference sequence). J lost 2 bases, V lost 10 bases, and 9 bases had no gene match. This CDR3 region has 14 residues. The CDR3, as DNA: TGTGCCATCCGCGGGGGGCTCACTCAAGAGACCCAGTACTTC. Translated, it gives CAIRGGLTQETQYF.

This clonotype turned up a few times. The rearrangement links TRBV7-2 to TRBJ2-5; possibly TRBD2 for D (6 bases). This CDR3 is built from 15 residues. The V and J ends lost 1 base and 5 bases respectively, with 14 bases between them. Per the germline V gene, CDR1 is SGHTA and CDR2 is FQGNSA. The CDR3 coding sequence is TGTGCCAGCAGCTTAGGGGGGGTCAGTCGGGAGACCCAGTACTTC. It codes for CASSLGGVSRETQYF.

This clonotype was observed at least ten times. The chain is built from TRBV5-5 and TRBJ2-6; D is possibly TRBD1 or TRBD2 (5 bases each). With 3 bases removed from V and 1 base from J, the gap between germline ends came to 5 bases. The CDR3 runs to 14 residues. The germline gives CDR1 SGHKS, CDR2 YYEKEE (reference sequence). CDR3 residues: CASSWGSGANVLTF. In DNA, the CDR3 is TGTGCCAGCAGCTGGGGGTCTGGGGCCAACGTCCTGACTTTC.